This TCR beta chain emerged from a study of blood T cell repertoires in COVID-19. About the study: The samples span acute and convalescent COVID-19 from the United States, Italy and Spain. T cells, B-cell-depleted T cells, or PBMCs provided the cDNA or gDNA that served as material.

The authors' processing: Reference gene primers were amplified, and this amplification served to estimate nucleated cell counts. Sequencing was performed with immunoSEQ multiplex PCR; in TCRdb, only in-frame clones are kept and a portion is missing. Clonal size and the V and J genes are those of that table, whereas D and trimming came from the DNA. Altogether around 200,000 clones are present, 85% to 90% being singletons, with the ten largest covering around 1%. CDR1 and CDR2 (germline): LNHDA, SQIVND (reference sequence). V lost 5 bases, J lost 2 bases, and 10 bases lay in between. There are 13 residues in the CDR3.

What was sequenced was peripheral blood. The chain recombines TRBV19 with TRBJ2-7; D perhaps matches TRBD1 (6 bases). This clonotype originated in a woman between 18 and 29 years old who had recovered from COVID-19. This CDR3 is CASSAGQTYEQYF. The CDR3 region has the DNA TGTGCCAGTAGTGCCGGACAGACCTACGAGCAGTACTTC.